The rows below give T cell receptor beta chains drawn from one sample of a study of blood T cell repertoires in COVID-19. The assay was immunoSEQ multiplex PCR, and TCRdb's table has in-frame clones only and misses some. The sample has 180,000 or so clones; about 86% are singletons. The material sequenced was peripheral blood. Receptors were obtained from a woman aged 25 to 45 with active or convalescent COVID-19. The CDR3 runs from the conserved cysteine through the conserved F or W. Fields, in order: D gene, V gene, J gene, clone size, CDR3 protein, CDR3 DNA. The D gene is left open where the match is weak. A row's size may be missing; if present it is once, few, many or a size class.

TRBD2	TRBV10-1	TRBJ2-1	-	CASSGGAGTRLYNEQFF	TGCGCCAGCAGTGGTGGGGCCGGGACTAGACTTTACAATGAGCAGTTCTTC
TRBD1	TRBV6-1	TRBJ1-1	-	CASSEVRTGLQAFF	TGTGCCAGCAGTGAAGTGCGGACAGGCCTTCAAGCTTTCTTT
-	TRBV20-1	TRBJ1-2	-	CSPQRGSGYTF	TGCAGCCCTCAGCGGGGGTCCGGCTACACCTTC
-	TRBV2	TRBJ1-6	-	CASSGPLVLVSPLHF	TGTGCCAGCAGTGGGCCCCTGGTCCTCGTTTCACCCCTCCACTTT
-	TRBV19	TRBJ1-2	-	CASSNSYGYTF	TGTGCCAGTAGTAATAGCTATGGCTACACCTTC
-	TRBV5-6	TRBJ1-2	once	CASSLELAGVFDYGYTF	TGTGCCAGCAGCTTGGAGTTGGCAGGGGTATTTGACTATGGCTACACCTTC
TRBD2	TRBV3-1/TRBV3-2	TRBJ2-4	few	CATGGGGMDIQYF	TGTGCCACCGGGGGGGGAGGGATGGACATTCAGTACTTC
-	TRBV9	TRBJ1-2	-	CASSGGTQVGYGYTF	TGTGCCAGCAGCGGAGGCACCCAAGTCGGCTATGGCTACACCTTC
TRBD2	TRBV6-5	TRBJ2-7	-	CASSYSGTSGDEQYF	TGTGCCAGCAGTTACTCGGGGACTAGCGGGGACGAGCAGTACTTC
TRBD1	TRBV24-1	TRBJ1-2	-	CATSASGQGADYGYTF	TGTGCCACCAGTGCCTCGGGACAGGGGGCTGATTATGGCTACACCTTC
-	TRBV18	TRBJ1-1	-	CASSPPPLSNTEAFF	TGTGCCAGCTCACCACCGCCACTTTCGAACACTGAAGCTTTCTTT
-	TRBV19	TRBJ1-1	-	CATTTGNTEAFF	TGTGCCACCACGACAGGGAACACTGAAGCTTTCTTT
-	TRBV19	TRBJ2-1	-	CASSIGQAYNEQFF	TGTGCCAGTAGTATAGGTCAGGCCTACAATGAGCAGTTCTTC
TRBD2	TRBV11-2	TRBJ2-7	-	CASSLVWSGSSYEQYF	TGTGCCAGCAGCTTAGTATGGAGCGGGAGCTCGTACGAGCAGTACTTC
-	TRBV27	TRBJ2-7	once	CASSSGGNYEQYF	TGTGCCAGCAGTTCCGGGGGAAATTACGAGCAGTACTTC
TRBD1	TRBV6-5	TRBJ2-5	-	CASRGQGKETQYF	TGTGCCAGCAGGGGACAGGGAAAAGAGACCCAGTACTTC
TRBD1	TRBV28	TRBJ1-4	once	CASSIRQGRNEKLFF	TGTGCCAGCAGTATCAGACAGGGCAGGAATGAAAAACTGTTTTTT
-	TRBV19	TRBJ1-1	-	CASSDRGGNTEAFF	TGTGCCAGTAGTGATAGGGGGGGAAACACTGAAGCTTTCTTT
TRBD2	TRBV6-1	TRBJ2-5	-	CASSEVSGSPQYF	TGTGCCAGCAGTGAAGTTAGCGGGAGCCCCCAGTACTTC
-	TRBV18	TRBJ1-1	-	CASSPGAMNTEAFF	TGTGCCAGCTCACCAGGGGCGATGAACACTGAAGCTTTCTTT
-	TRBV5-6	TRBJ1-1	-	CASSLAVEGVSEAFF	TGTGCCAGCAGCTTGGCGGTTGAAGGGGTGTCTGAAGCTTTCTTT
TRBD1	TRBV28	TRBJ2-4	-	CASSFRDRAENIQYF	TGTGCCAGCAGTTTCAGAGACAGGGCCGAAAACATTCAGTACTTC
TRBD1	TRBV19	TRBJ1-5	-	CASRIAVGQSPNSNQPQHF	TGTGCCAGTAGAATAGCTGTGGGACAGAGTCCAAATAGCAATCAGCCCCAGCATTTT
-	TRBV29-1	TRBJ1-2	-	CSVEASEGPYGYTF	TGCAGCGTTGAAGCCTCGGAGGGCCCCTATGGCTACACCTTC
TRBD2	TRBV7-9	TRBJ2-5	-	CASSLGSGRAFETQYF	TGTGCCAGCAGCTTAGGTAGCGGGAGGGCCTTTGAGACCCAGTACTTC
-	TRBV7-9	TRBJ1-2	-	CASSRLQAGVEGYTF	TGTGCCAGCAGCCGTTTGCAGGCAGGCGTTGAGGGCTACACCTTC
-	TRBV18	TRBJ2-5	few	CASSPRGVPETQYF	TGTGCCAGCTCACCACGAGGAGTGCCAGAGACCCAGTACTTC
-	TRBV7-2	TRBJ1-3	-	CASSLGGAFSGNTIYF	TGTGCCAGCAGCTTGGGGGGGGCCTTCTCTGGAAACACCATATATTTT
TRBD1	TRBV19	TRBJ1-2	once	CASSIPTGVDGYTF	TGTGCCAGTAGTATCCCGACAGGGGTGGATGGCTACACCTTC
TRBD2	TRBV10-3	TRBJ2-1	-	CAISEKSGVDSYNEQFF	TGTGCCATCAGTGAAAAGAGCGGGGTGGACTCCTACAATGAGCAGTTCTTC
TRBD1	TRBV6-5	TRBJ1-3	-	CASSYHLQGAGNTIYF	TGTGCCAGCAGTTACCACCTACAGGGGGCTGGAAACACCATATATTTT
TRBD2	TRBV15	TRBJ2-7	-	CATRRTSVGEQYF	TGTGCCACCAGGCGGACTAGCGTCGGGGAGCAGTACTTC
-	TRBV6-5	TRBJ1-4	-	CASSYSGSPNEKLFF	TGTGCCAGCAGTTACTCCGGGAGCCCTAATGAAAAACTGTTTTTT
TRBD1	TRBV13	TRBJ1-1	once	CASSPSGQGYTEAFF	TGTGCCAGCAGCCCATCGGGACAGGGGTACACTGAAGCTTTCTTT
TRBD1	TRBV9	TRBJ1-2	once	CASSGGMDRASNYGYTF	TGTGCCAGCAGCGGCGGGATGGACAGGGCTTCTAACTATGGCTACACCTTC